Sequencing of this T cell receptor beta chain was carried out in a study of blood T cells in healthy people across ages. Study at large: Researchers report that template switching captured about one barcoded beta molecule per two T cells. Overall study findings and caveats: One million T cells yielded diversity estimates that were considered underestimates. Naive CD4+ cells and diversity were both higher in long-lived donors than in aged donors.

It was with a sample-barcoded 5' primer and a J-beta primer mix that a second PCR of about 6 to 11 cycles was run. TCRdb analysed the 5' RACE reads with MiXCR anew, one entry per CDR3 protein. Among 650,000 to 800,000 distinct CDR3 sequences listed, around two fifths were seen once. To note about this clonotype: What it binds is unknown. At one of its ends the junction is not consistent with the germline gene, which may arise from a read error.

Germline assignment: CDR1 LNHNV and CDR2 YYDKDF (reference sequence). CDR3 length equals 14 residues. The chain has TRBV15 and TRBJ1-6, with D perhaps TRBD1 (5 bases). This sequence originates from a man aged 60 to 69 in good health. Sequenced: blood. The CDR3 loop reads CATNRVGQDSPLHF. CDR3 DNA: TGTGCCACCAACAGAGTGGGGCAGGATTCACCCCTCCACTTT.